This TCR beta chain was sequenced during a study of T cell clusters in autoimmune cytopenias. The CDR3 covers 14 residues. CDR1 is SGHTA, CDR2 FQGNSA, per germline. Multiplex touch-down PCR amplified TRB using TRB-A and TRB-B pools in one tube. TCRdb reprocessed the multiplex PCR reads; each CDR3 protein has one entry and no DNA is given. The repertoire table contains roughly 2,800 distinct CDR3 sequences. Tens of thousands of genome equivalents of blood DNA were amplified for TRB. Sequenced sample: peripheral blood. The receptor was derived from a human donor with an autoimmune cytopenia or autoimmune hepatitis (not recorded which). The chain employs TRBV7-2 and TRBJ2-2; TCRdb proposes TRBD1, but this gene call is untestable without DNA. Here the CDR3 reads CASSWGGAAGELFF.